The 25 T cell receptor beta chains below come from one sample, sequenced in a study of cytomegalovirus exposure and HLA in healthy donors. Produced via immunoSEQ multiplex PCR; TCRdb's table is partial and in-frame only. The table records under 200,000 clones, roughly 96% of them present only once. Sequencing input: PBMCs. The receptors here all came from a young woman in good health and CMV-seronegative.

This clone was picked up one time. V is TRBV29-1 and J is TRBJ1-1; D unclear. The germline gives CDR1 SQVTM, CDR2 ANQGSEA. This CDR3 is built from 12 residues. V lost 5 bases and J lost 8, with 15 bases in between. CDR3 DNA sequence: TGCAGCGTTATGCCAGGATTCGTCGAAGCTTTCTTT. Encoded protein: CSVMPGFVEAFF.

V is TRBV19 and J is TRBJ1-6, with TRBD1 matching over 12 bases. Looked up from germline, CDR1 is LNHDA and CDR2 is SQIVND (reference sequence). This CDR3 is 17 amino acids long. The ends lost 6 bases at V and 10 bases at J; junction bases unmatched: 13. CDR3 residues: CASRSPGQGALGSPLHF. In nucleotides, the CDR3 is TGTGCCAGTAGATCCCCGGGACAGGGGGCTTTGGGGTCACCCCTCCACTTT.

The chain has TRBV7-3 and TRBJ1-3, with 7 bases identical to TRBD1. V dropped 2 bases and J dropped 3; count of bases not matched to a gene: 4. Germline assignment: CDR1 SGHTA and CDR2 FQGTGA. The CDR3 loop spans 15 amino acids. The CDR3 DNA follows: TGTGCCAGCAGCTTATCAGGGGGATTTGGAAACACCATATATTTT. This gives the protein CASSLSGGFGNTIYF.

The chain combines TRBV2 with TRBJ2-3; TRBD2 might be the D (5 bases). Per the germline V gene, CDR1 is SNHLY and CDR2 is FYNNEI. Between the trimmed V and J ends, which lost 6 bases and 2 bases, there was a span of 15 bases. The CDR3 spans 15 residues. DNA of the CDR3: TGTGCCAGCAGAAAACTAGTCACGAACACAGATACGCAGTATTTT. Encoded protein: CASRKLVTNTDTQYF. The variable domain in full, completed from reference TRBV2 and TRBJ2-3, reads EPEVTQTPSHQVTQMGQEVILRCVPISNHLYFYWYRQILGQKVEFLVSFYNNEISEKSEIFDDQFSVERPDGSNFTLKIRSTKLEDSAMYFCASRKLVTNTDTQYFGPGTRLTVL.

The chain has TRBV6-5 and TRBJ2-1; D might be TRBD2 (5 bases). The CDR3 totals 15 residues. Germline CDR1 MNHEY, CDR2 SVGAGI. V was shortened by 3 bases and J by 3 bases, with 12 bases between the two germline ends. The CDR3 DNA sequence: TGTGCCAGCAGTTATGCCGGGGATAACTACAATGAGCAGTTCTTC. As protein: CASSYAGDNYNEQFF.

The gene calls are TRBV7-3 and TRBJ1-2; possible D gene TRBD1, 5 bases. The CDR3 length is 13 residues. Germline V gene data show CDR1 as SGHTA and CDR2 as FQGTGA. Between the trimmed V and J ends, which lost 2 bases and 8 bases, there was a span of 12 bases. The DNA for the CDR3 is TGTGCCAGCAGCTTAGCATCGGGGGTAGGCTACACCTTC. This encodes CASSLASGVGYTF. The full variable domain, rest sourced from reference TRBV7-3 and TRBJ1-2, is GAGVSQTPSNKVTEKGKYVELRCDPISGHTALYWYRQSLGQGPEFLIYFQGTGAADDSGLPNDRFFAVRPEGSVSTLKIQRTERGDSAVYLCASSLASGVGYTFGSGTRLTVV.

This clone showed up just a few times. The gene calls are TRBV7-2 and TRBJ2-7, with D maybe TRBD1 (6 bases). The germline CDR1 and CDR2 sequences are SGHTA and FQGNSA. V was shortened by 0 bases and J by 3 bases, with 9 bases between the two germline ends. CDR3 length: 14 amino acids. The DNA of the CDR3 is TGTGCCAGCAGCTTAGCCCAGGGGAACTACGAGCAGTACTTC. Translating it yields CASSLAQGNYEQYF. Full variable domain (missing parts from reference TRBV7-2 and TRBJ2-7): GAGVSQSPSNKVTEKGKDVELRCDPISGHTALYWYRQSLGQGLEFLIYFQGNSAPDKSGLPSDRFSAERTGGSVSTLTIQRTQQEDSAVYLCASSLAQGNYEQYFGPGTRLTVT.

The chain employs TRBV7-8 and TRBJ1-5; D uncertain. V lost 4 bases to trimming and J lost 6 bases, with 7 bases between them. CDR3 size: 12 residues. Germline assignment: CDR1 SGHVS and CDR2 FQNEAQ. CDR3 sequence (DNA): TGTGCCAGCAGCTCATCCGGTCAGCCCCAGCATTTT. Translated, it gives CASSSSGQPQHF.

The CDR3 spells CASSSQGSTEAFF. The CDR3, as DNA: TGTGCCAGCAGTTCACAGGGGTCCACTGAAGCTTTCTTT. J is TRBJ1-1 and V is TRBV6-1, with 7 bases lining up with TRBD1. Trimming cost V 5 bases and J 4 bases; bases outside gene matches: 4. The CDR3 length is 13 residues. Germline CDR1 is MNHNS and CDR2 is SASEGT.

The CDR3 reads CASSLDRSSTDTQYF. DNA of the CDR3: TGTGCCAGCAGCTTGGACAGGTCTAGCACAGATACGCAGTATTTT. This rearrangement joins TRBV7-2 to TRBJ2-3, with TRBD1 identical over 7 bases. This CDR3 comprises 15 residues. V lost 3 bases and J lost 0; bases outside the gene matches: 3. The germline V gene has CDR1 SGHTA and CDR2 FQGNSA. The complete variable domain, with remaining parts taken from reference TRBV7-2 and TRBJ2-3, reads GAGVSQSPSNKVTEKGKDVELRCDPISGHTALYWYRQSLGQGLEFLIYFQGNSAPDKSGLPSDRFSAERTGGSVSTLTIQRTQQEDSAVYLCASSLDRSSTDTQYFGPGTRLTVL.

This clone was seen once. This chain uses TRBV6-5 with TRBJ1-1, with D hard to call. This CDR3 is 12 amino acids long. Trimming took 3 bases from V and 9 from J, leaving 11 bases between them. CDR1 MNHEY and CDR2 SVGAGI come from the germline V gene. CDR3 coding DNA: TGTGCCAGCAGTTATGAGGGAAGGCAAGCTTTCTTT. Encoded protein: CASSYEGRQAFF.

This sequence joins TRBV5-1 and TRBJ2-2; no clear D gene. This CDR3 contains 16 residues. The V end lost 1 base, the J end lost 1 base, and 11 bases lay between the germline ends. CDR1 and CDR2 from the germline V gene are SGHRS and YFSETQ. CDR3 residues: CASSLSRVRNTGELFF. The CDR3 DNA reads TGCGCCAGCAGCTTGTCCCGGGTTCGGAACACCGGGGAGCTGTTTTTT.

The J gene is TRBJ1-1, the V gene TRBV27; 10 nucleotides agree with TRBD1. With 8 bases clipped from V and 4 bases from J, the junction kept 7 bases outside the gene matches. CDR1 is MNHEY, CDR2 SMNVEV, per germline (reference sequence). This CDR3 contains 14 residues. CDR3 region: CASGPGTGVTEAFF. CDR3 DNA sequence: TGTGCCAGCGGCCCCGGGACAGGGGTCACTGAAGCTTTCTTT.

V is TRBV27 and J is TRBJ2-2, with 7 bases identical to TRBD2. Unmatched junction bases numbered 3, after V lost 3 bases and J lost 2 bases. Germline CDR1 reads MNHEY; CDR2 reads SMNVEV (reference sequence). The CDR3 has 15 amino acids. The CDR3 region has the DNA TGTGCCAGCAGTTTCTCGGGGGGAAACACCGGGGAGCTGTTTTTT. Translating gives CASSFSGGNTGELFF.

The chain is built from TRBV27 and TRBJ2-1; no clear D. CDR1 is MNHEY and CDR2 is SMNVEV in the germline V gene (reference sequence). V gave up 3 bases and J gave up 0 bases, with 6 bases separating them. The CDR3 runs to 14 residues. The CDR3 bases are TGTGCCAGCAGTTTTACGAGCTCCTACAATGAGCAGTTCTTC. Translation gives CASSFTSSYNEQFF.

This chain joins TRBV21-1 and TRBJ1-1. TRBV21-1 is listed as a pseudogene. This CDR3 comprises 18 residues. CDR3 loop: CASSKGGKTSPTTTEAFF. The DNA of the CDR3 is TGTGCCAGCAGCAAAGGAGGGAAAACATCTCCTACGACCACTGAAGCTTTCTTT.

The chain joins TRBV7-3 to TRBJ2-1, with TRBD2 identical over 7 bases. The germline CDR1 and CDR2 sequences are SGHTA and FQGTGA. The CDR3 is 13 amino acids. The V and J ends lost 1 base and 10 bases, in that order; junction bases with no gene match: 4. The CDR3 DNA reads as TGTGCCAGCAGCTTAAGGACTAGTCAGGAGCAGTTCTTC. It is translated as CASSLRTSQEQFF.

This chain uses TRBV5-1 with TRBJ2-5; D is perhaps TRBD2 (6 bases). The CDR3 is made up of 15 amino acids. The V gene lost 0 bases and the J gene lost 6 bases, with 15 bases spanning the gap. Germline loops: CDR1 SGHRS, CDR2 YFSETQ. DNA of the CDR3: TGCGCCAGCAGCTTGGATTCTGGAGGGATAAAGACCCAGTACTTC. It encodes CASSLDSGGIKTQYF.

V is TRBV18 and J is TRBJ2-7; 8 bases match TRBD1. V was clipped by 4 bases and J by 1 base; unmatched bases: 3. There are 14 residues in the CDR3. Germline V lookup: CDR1 KGHSH, CDR2 LQKENI. The CDR3 coding sequence is TGTGCCAGCTCACTCGGACAGGGATCCTACGAGCAGTACTTC. The encoded protein is CASSLGQGSYEQYF.

This CDR3 reads CASSLRDAAGQEQYF. CDR3 DNA sequence: TGTGCCAGCAGCTTAAGGGACGCCGCCGGACAGGAGCAGTACTTC. The rearrangement links TRBV7-4 to TRBJ2-7; D may be TRBD1 (6 bases). This CDR3 is built from 15 residues. Trimming took 2 bases from V and 7 from J, leaving 18 bases between them. Germline V gene data show CDR1 as SGHVT and CDR2 as SQSDAQ.

The chain has TRBV5-1 and TRBJ2-2; 12 positions agree with TRBD1. Germline assignment: CDR1 SGHRS and CDR2 YFSETQ. The CDR3 is made up of 17 amino acids. The J segment lost 2 bases and the V segment lost 4 bases, leaving 6 bases of the junction unmatched. CDR3 loop: CASSPRGTGGNTGELFF. Here the CDR3 DNA reads TGCGCCAGCAGCCCGCGCGGGACAGGGGGCAACACCGGGGAGCTGTTTTTT. The full variable domain, with the rest looked up from reference TRBV5-1 and TRBJ2-2, is KAGVTQTPRYLIKTRGQQVTLSCSPISGHRSVSWYQQTPGQGLQFLFEYFSETQRNKGNFPGRFSGRQFSNSRSEMNVSTLELGDSALYLCASSPRGTGGNTGELFFGEGSRLTVL.

The chain employs TRBV14 and TRBJ2-2, with D hard to call. The germline V gene encodes CDR1 SGHDN and CDR2 FVKESK. Deletions cut 1 base from V and 7 bases from J, with 7 bases between. The CDR3 has 13 amino acids. The CDR3 bases are TGTGCCAGCAGCCAAGTTCAAATCGGGGAGCTGTTTTTT. It translates to CASSQVQIGELFF.

The chain is built from TRBV6-5 and TRBJ2-3, with 9 bases fitting TRBD1. The junction had 6 bases not matched to a gene; V was cut back by 6 bases and J by 5 bases. The CDR3 covers 14 residues. Germline loops: CDR1 MNHEY, CDR2 SVGAGI. The DNA for the CDR3 is TGTGCCAGCAGCCGAGGACAGGGGAAAGATACGCAGTATTTT. It yields the protein CASSRGQGKDTQYF.

About this clone itself: A junction boundary mismatches the germline segment, possibly from a read error. The J gene is TRBJ2-1, the V gene TRBV7-7, with 9 nucleotides matching TRBD2. The CDR3 length is 15 residues. Germline CDR1 is SSHAT and CDR2 is FNYEAQ (reference sequence). This chain's CDR3 is CASSLGRGGYNEQFF. As DNA, the CDR3 is TGTGCTAGCAGCTTAGGGCGGGGGGGATACAATGAGCAGTTCTTC.

The chain employs TRBV5-1 and TRBJ2-5, with 14 nucleotides matching TRBD2. Per the germline V gene, CDR1 is SGHRS and CDR2 is YFSETQ. The CDR3 sequence is 16 residues long. Trimming took 4 bases from V and 2 from J; bases not matched to a gene: 4. CDR3 sequence: CASSTRTSGGQETQYF. The CDR3 DNA reads TGCGCCAGCAGCACTAGGACTAGCGGGGGGCAAGAGACCCAGTACTTC.